What follows is one TCR beta chain and its context. Antigen: not known. These data are taken from a study of CD8 T cells in cerebrospinal fluid in Alzheimer's disease. Background on the study: CSF T cell clonal expansion was assessed by plate-based nested PCR and droplet-based sequencing.

Neurodegeneration in patients was confirmed with biomarkers including neurofilament, amyloid-beta and tau. Germline values: CDR1 MNHNS, CDR2 SASEGT. CDR3 length: 14 residues. TCRdb reanalyzed the 10x single-cell sequencing reads, giving one entry per CDR3 protein sequence and no DNA. This sample carries 1,500 to 2,000 distinct CDR3 sequences, with approximately 8.3% going to the ten biggest clones. Findings of the study overall: EBV-specific clones showed no enrichment in Alzheimer's patients and were not the top expanded clones.

Material: cerebrospinal fluid. This chain uses TRBV6-1 with TRBJ2-3; as DNA is missing, the TRBD2 call by TCRdb cannot be tested. The sequence was collected from a human donor with mild cognitive impairment. CDR3 sequence reads: CASSELAGADTQYF.